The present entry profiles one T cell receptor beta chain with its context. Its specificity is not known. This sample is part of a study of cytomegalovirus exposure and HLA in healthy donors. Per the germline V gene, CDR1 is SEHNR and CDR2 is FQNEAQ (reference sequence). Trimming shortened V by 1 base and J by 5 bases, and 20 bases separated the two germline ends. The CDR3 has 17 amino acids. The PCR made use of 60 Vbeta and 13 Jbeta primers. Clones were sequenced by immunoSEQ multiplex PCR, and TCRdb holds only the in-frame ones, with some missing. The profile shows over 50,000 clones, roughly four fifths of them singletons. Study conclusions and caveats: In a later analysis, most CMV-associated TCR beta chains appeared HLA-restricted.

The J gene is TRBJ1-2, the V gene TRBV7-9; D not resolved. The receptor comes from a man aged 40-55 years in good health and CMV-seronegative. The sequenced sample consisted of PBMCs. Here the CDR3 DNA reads TGTGCCAGCAGCTTAGGTCTGCAGACGGCTCCGGGGTATGGCTACACCTTC. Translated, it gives CASSLGLQTAPGYGYTF.